A single sample is the source of the 9 T cell receptor beta chains below, sequenced in a study of T cells after posttransplantation cyclophosphamide. A marrow graft followed busulfan-fludarabine conditioning, with cyclophosphamide on days +3 and +4. TCRdb's copy holds only in-frame clones and misses some; the assay was immunoSEQ multiplex PCR. The data hold over 15,000 clones, with around 68% observed a single time. Material: PBMCs, obtained after an allogeneic stem cell transplant with post-transplant cyclophosphamide. These receptors were collected from a male patient aged 30 to 39 who received an allogeneic stem cell transplant from a related donor, was CMV-positive, and had acute GVHD only. Among the T cells, some may be from the graft donor.

The rearrangement uses TRBV29-1 and TRBJ2-3; 9 bases align to TRBD2. Germline-derived CDR1 and CDR2 are SQVTM and ANQGSEA. Unmatched junction bases numbered 22, after V lost 6 bases and J lost 6 bases. The length of the CDR3 is 18 residues. The CDR3 here is CSVTGFGGAGGVVDTQYF. Here the CDR3 DNA reads TGCAGCGTCACAGGCTTCGGTGGGGCGGGGGGGGTAGTTGATACGCAGTATTTT.

The genes are TRBV2 and TRBJ1-1, with 7 bases identical to TRBD1. CDR3 size: 15 residues. Germline V gene lookup returns CDR1 SNHLY and CDR2 FYNNEI. The trim removed 7 bases at V and 4 bases at J, leaving 12 bases unmatched. CDR3 region: CASTFMTGMFTEAFF. The CDR3 DNA is TGTGCCAGCACTTTTATGACAGGGATGTTCACTGAAGCTTTCTTT.

This clone appeared once. CDR3 DNA: TGTGCCAGCAGCTCCCCCCCACAGGCTGAAGCTTTCTTT. It codes for CASSSPPQAEAFF. The genes are TRBV7-3 and TRBJ1-1, with D possibly matching TRBD1 (5 bases). The ends were cut back, 4 bases at V and 6 bases at J, with 12 bases in the middle. This CDR3 is built from 13 residues. The germline V gene has CDR1 SGHTA and CDR2 FQGTGA.

The V and J genes are TRBV6-5 and TRBJ2-5; no firm D call. Gene TRBJ2-7 matches the end of the DNA better, so the J call may be wrong. The length of the CDR3 is 14 residues. CDR1 and CDR2 from the germline V gene are MNHEY and SVGAGI. The CDR3 sequence is CASSYGLHGYEQYF. DNA for the CDR3: TGTGCCAGCAGTTACGGGCTCCACGGCTACGAGCAGTACTTC.

The chain employs TRBV9 and TRBJ2-5; 8 positions agree with TRBD2. V gave up 2 bases and J gave up 4 bases; unmatched junction bases: 7. Germline assignment: CDR1 SGDLS and CDR2 YYNGEE. CDR3 size: 15 residues. In DNA, the CDR3 is TGTGCCAGCAGCGTTAACGGGGGGGAGAGAGAGACCCAGTACTTC. Encoded protein: CASSVNGGERETQYF.

The V gene is TRBV10-3, the J gene TRBJ1-2; the match to TRBD1 covers 9 bases. With V trimmed by 3 bases and J by 7 bases, 9 bases remained unmatched. Per the germline V gene, CDR1 is ENHRY and CDR2 is SYGVKD. CDR3 length equals 15 residues. The CDR3 sequence: CAISENRGPLSGYTF. Here the CDR3 DNA reads TGTGCCATCAGTGAAAACAGGGGGCCTCTGAGTGGCTACACCTTC.

This chain connects TRBV19 to TRBJ1-1; 9 nucleotides match TRBD1. This CDR3 spans 15 amino acids. CDR1 is LNHDA and CDR2 is SQIVND in the germline V gene (reference sequence). The V segment lost 6 bases and the J segment 2 bases; nucleotides outside the gene matches: 7. The CDR3 DNA reads as TGTGCCAGTAGGCGGGGACAGGGAATAAACACTGAAGCTTTCTTT. Protein: CASRRGQGINTEAFF.

The chain employs TRBV29-1 and TRBJ2-1; D perhaps matches TRBD2 (5 bases). V lost 8 bases to trimming and J lost 2 bases, with 16 bases between them. The CDR3 loop spans 14 amino acids. The germline V gene encodes CDR1 SQVTM and CDR2 ANQGSEA. The CDR3 reads CSSTVAGTYNEQFF. In DNA, the CDR3 is TGCAGCTCAACGGTGGCCGGGACCTACAATGAGCAGTTCTTC.

The chain combines TRBV28 with TRBJ1-2; D uncertain. V dropped 6 bases and J dropped 7 bases, with 15 bases sitting between them. The CDR3 is 13 residues long. Germline CDR1 and CDR2: MDHEN and SYDVKM. CDR3: CASRVEGWSGYTF. The CDR3 DNA follows: TGTGCCAGCAGAGTGGAGGGTTGGTCTGGCTACACCTTC.